The clone carrying this T cell receptor (beta chain) was seen a few times. Antigen specificity is unknown. Every bit of the isolated RNA underwent reverse transcription, so sequencing read expressed TCRB transcripts. Regulatory, naive and central memory T cell samples averaged approximately 3.5 million reads. Clones were read by immunoSEQ multiplex PCR, and TCRdb kept only the in-frame ones, dropping some. The repertoire holds about 160,000 clones, around 7.9% seen once, with roughly 0.5% in the top ten. The data belong to a study of beta chain features in type 1 diabetes. Germline CDR1 is MDHEN and CDR2 is SYDVKM. The CDR3 is 15 residues long. Germline trimming cut 5 bases from V and 15 bases from J; bases unmatched to any gene: 11. The single heparinised draw taken from each donor contained about 120 mL of blood on average. Study-level points and caveats: Whatever favoring of shorter templates PCR might show would apply equally to patients and controls. A moderate, significant TCRB CDR3 shortening appeared in type 1 diabetes across four CD4+ subsets. The naive, central memory and Treg TCRB repertoires looked more alike in patients than they did in healthy donors.

The receptor's source is a man aged 18 to 29 with type 1 diabetes. The chain joins TRBV28 to TRBJ2-1, with TRBD2 matching 15 bases. The sequencing sample was made of central memory CD4+ T cells from blood. This chain's CDR3 is CASSGTSGRPPSLFF. The CDR3 DNA is TGTGCCAGCAGTGGGACTAGCGGGAGGCCCCCTAGCCTGTTCTTC.